The T cell receptor (beta chain) under discussion was sequenced for a study of shared T cell receptors in the human thymus. The length of the CDR3 is 17 residues. With V trimmed by 5 bases and J by 7 bases, 15 bases remained unmatched. Germline assignment: CDR1 LNHDA and CDR2 SQIVND (reference sequence). The data were produced by immunoSEQ multiplex PCR, yet TCRdb's version contains in-frame clones alone and is incomplete. The sample contains about 540,000 clones, more than 75% of which appear only once. The sample also formed part of further work on human thymus T cells.

The chain joins TRBV19 to TRBJ2-1; 9 bases fit TRBD1. The sequenced sample consisted of thymocytes. This sequence originates from a boy younger than two with a congenital heart defect. CDR3 sequence: CASSLGTGRPPRNEQFF. CDR3 in DNA: TGTGCCAGTAGTCTAGGGACAGGGAGGCCACCACGGAATGAGCAGTTCTTC.